One and the same sample provided the 10 T cell receptor beta chains below, sequenced in a study of CD8 T cells in Susac syndrome. The RNA, roughly 0.5 to 1 ug, was put through reverse transcription using random hexamers. TCRdb ran MiXCR on the immunoSEQ multiplex PCR reads and lists one entry per CDR3 protein. This sample has roughly 44,000 distinct CDR3 sequences, with over 85% found just once. The sequencing input was CD8+ T cells from PBMCs. The receptors here all came from a human donor in good health.

This clonotype was recorded only once. In DNA form, the CDR3 reads TGTGCCAGCAGCTTATTCGGAAAAGGGTACGAGCAGTACTTC. Amino acid sequence: CASSLFGKGYEQYF. V usage is TRBV7-9 and J usage is TRBJ2-7; D unclear. Per germline, CDR1 SEHNR and CDR2 FQNEAQ (reference sequence). This CDR3 spans 14 amino acids. V lost 2 bases to trimming and J lost 4 bases, with 12 bases between them.

The J gene is TRBJ2-1, the V gene TRBV27, with 9 bases identical to TRBD2. CDR1 is MNHEY and CDR2 is SMNVEV in the germline V gene (reference sequence). This CDR3 spans 15 amino acids. V shed 5 bases, J shed 3 bases, and the junction held 5 bases outside the gene matches. The CDR3 coding sequence is TGTGCCAGCAGTCCTTCAGCGGGGGGCTACAATGAGCAGTTCTTC. Amino acid sequence: CASSPSAGGYNEQFF.

This sequence joins TRBV4-1 and TRBJ2-7, with TRBD2 as a possible D gene (5 bases). In germline, CDR1 is MGHRA, CDR2 YSYEKL. The CDR3 spans 16 residues. The ends were cut back, 0 bases at V and 4 bases at J, with 16 bases in the middle. This chain's CDR3 is CASSQDAGPTGYEQYF. CDR3 nucleotide sequence: TGCGCCAGCAGCCAAGATGCGGGTCCGACCGGGTACGAGCAGTACTTC.

V and J are TRBV29-1 and TRBJ2-7, with 8 bases lining up with TRBD1. After removal of 0 bases from V and 3 bases from J, the junction contained 7 bases not matched to a gene. CDR1 and CDR2 from the germline V gene are SQVTM and ANQGSEA. The CDR3 contains 15 residues. This CDR3 is CSVEDRSTGGYEQYF. The CDR3 nucleotides are TGCAGCGTTGAAGATCGTAGCACAGGGGGCTACGAGCAGTACTTC.

CDR3 sequence reads: CSVEDPRARYEQYF. DNA of the CDR3: TGCAGCGTTGAAGATCCCAGGGCTCGCTACGAGCAGTACTTC. This chain joins TRBV29-1 and TRBJ2-7; TRBD1 might be the D (5 bases). From germline, CDR1 is SQVTM and CDR2 ANQGSEA. CDR3 size: 14 residues. V was clipped by 0 bases and J by 3 bases, with 12 bases between them.

The V call is TRBV27, the J call TRBJ2-1; D may be TRBD1 or TRBD2 (5 bases each). This CDR3 is 14 amino acids long. Looked up from germline, CDR1 is MNHEY and CDR2 is SMNVEV (reference sequence). Trimming shortened V by 7 bases and J by 5 bases, and 15 bases separated the two germline ends. CDR3 residues: CASTPWGFNNEQFF. DNA of the CDR3: TGTGCCAGCACCCCTTGGGGGTTTAACAATGAGCAGTTCTTC.

The chain has TRBV28 and TRBJ2-3, with D maybe TRBD1 (6 bases). This CDR3 has 15 residues. With 6 bases removed from V and 2 bases from J, the gap between germline ends came to 15 bases. Germline V CDR1 and CDR2: MDHEN, SYDVKM. The CDR3 bases are TGTGCCAGCAGCTTCTTGGACAGTACCACAGATACGCAGTATTTT. This encodes CASSFLDSTTDTQYF.

This chain uses TRBV7-9 with TRBJ2-1; TRBD1 agrees at 8 bases. CDR1 is SEHNR, CDR2 FQNEAQ, per germline (reference sequence). J gave up 7 bases and V 8 bases, and 10 bases lay outside the gene matches. The CDR3 is made up of 14 amino acids. The CDR3 region has the DNA TGTGCCAGCCAGTGGCAGGGGGCTCGGAATGAGCAGTTCTTC. Residues: CASQWQGARNEQFF.

The V gene is TRBV3-1, the J gene TRBJ2-7, with TRBD2 matching 12 bases. CDR3 length: 16 amino acids. The J segment lost 6 bases and the V segment lost 0 bases, leaving 6 bases of the junction unmatched. CDR1 is LGHDT and CDR2 is YNNKEL in the germline V gene (reference sequence). In nucleotides, the CDR3 is TGTGCCAGCAGCCAAGATGGGACTAGCGGGCCCGGCGAGCAGTACTTC. Translated: CASSQDGTSGPGEQYF.

The chain combines TRBV27 with TRBJ1-4; maybe TRBD1 (5 bases). V was cut by 5 bases and J by 10 bases, with 20 bases left in between. The germline gives CDR1 MNHEY, CDR2 SMNVEV (reference sequence). This CDR3 has 15 amino acids. For the CDR3, the DNA is TGTGCCAGCAGTAGACAGTTCCCGGACCCGGGAAAACTGTTTTTT. Protein sequence: CASSRQFPDPGKLFF.